These 29 T cell receptor beta chains share one sample of origin, sequenced in a study of T cells in Graves' hyperthyroidism and ophthalmopathy. Template material for amplifying TCR beta CDR3 regions consisted of RNA transcripts. Initially, a first-round RT-PCR of the TCR CDR3 employed the HTBI primer set. TCRdb reprocessed the multiplex PCR reads via MiXCR and lists one record per CDR3 protein. There are about 400,000 distinct CDR3 sequences in the sample; 15% occur only once, and about 31% lies in the top ten. Sample: blood. The receptor source for this set is a woman aged 30 to 39 with Graves' hyperthyroidism.

This clonotype was found many times. The chain joins TRBV12-3 or TRBV12-4 to TRBJ2-1; 9 bases map to TRBD1. The CDR3 sequence is 14 residues long. V lost 8 bases, J lost 7 bases, and 9 bases stayed unmatched. The CDR3 bases are TGTGCCAGCTCTATACAGGGGGCATCAAATGAGCAGTTCTTC. Protein product: CASSIQGASNEQFF.

This clonotype was counted ten times or more. The chain is built from TRBV28 and TRBJ2-7, with 9 bases aligning to TRBD1. With 6 bases clipped from V and 8 bases from J, the junction kept 5 bases outside the gene matches. The CDR3 has 12 amino acids. The V gene's germline CDR1 is MDHEN and CDR2 SYDVKM. In nucleotides, the CDR3 is TGTGCCAGCAGAAAAACAGGGGGCCAGCAGTACTTC. Translated, it gives CASRKTGGQQYF.

This clonotype was found many times. The chain employs TRBV20-1 and TRBJ1-2; 9 bases line up with TRBD1. The germline V gene encodes CDR1 DFQATT and CDR2 SNEGSKA (reference sequence). This CDR3 comprises 15 residues. Trimming removed 3 bases from V and 7 bases from J; junction bases left unmatched: 12. This CDR3 reads CSARNGGQGGGGYTF. In DNA form, the CDR3 reads TGCAGTGCTAGGAATGGGGGACAGGGAGGAGGTGGCTACACCTTC.

This clonotype showed up many times. The chain links TRBV7-9 to TRBJ2-1, with 7 bases fitting TRBD2. The V segment lost 7 bases and the J segment 3 bases; nucleotides outside the gene matches: 3. Per the germline V gene, CDR1 is SEHNR and CDR2 is FQNEAQ (reference sequence). This CDR3 has 13 amino acids. CDR3 loop: CASTLAVYNEQFF. The CDR3 DNA sequence: TGTGCCAGCACCCTAGCGGTCTACAATGAGCAGTTCTTC.

The V and J genes are TRBV2 and TRBJ2-4; 7 nucleotides match TRBD1. Germline assignment: CDR1 SNHLY and CDR2 FYNNEI. The V segment lost 7 bases and the J segment 7 bases; nucleotides outside the gene matches: 7. The CDR3 covers 13 residues. The CDR3 protein is CASNPGTDNIQYF. The CDR3 DNA sequence: TGTGCCAGCAATCCCGGGACAGACAACATTCAGTACTTC.

This clonotype was counted between two and nine times. The CDR3 spells CASSLALGGSARPEAFF. The CDR3 DNA follows: TGTGCCAGCAGCTTAGCGCTGGGGGGTTCGGCCAGGCCTGAAGCTTTCTTT. The chain carries TRBV7-6 and TRBJ1-1; the D gene is possibly TRBD1 (5 bases). The CDR3 covers 17 residues. V was cut by 0 bases and J by 6 bases, with 20 bases left in between. CDR1 and CDR2 (germline): SGHVS, FNYEAQ.

This clonotype has just a few counts. The genes are TRBV6-5 and TRBJ2-7, with 8 bases aligning to TRBD1. After removal of 4 bases from V and 4 bases from J, the junction contained 9 bases not matched to a gene. There are 15 residues in the CDR3. Looked up from germline, CDR1 is MNHEY and CDR2 is SVGAGI. In DNA, the CDR3 is TGTGCCAGCAGTTTACACAGGGGGGCCATATACGAGCAGTACTTC. Protein product: CASSLHRGAIYEQYF.

This clonotype was observed at least ten times. The gene calls are TRBV12-3 or TRBV12-4 and TRBJ2-3; 9 bases match TRBD2. Germline trimming cut 6 bases from V and 3 bases from J; bases unmatched to any gene: 7. The CDR3 has 15 amino acids. CDR3 residues: CASSRSGGGTDTQYF. For the CDR3, the DNA is TGTGCCAGCAGCCGTAGCGGGGGCGGGACAGATACGCAGTATTTT.

This clonotype was counted at least ten times. The junction departs from germline at one end; a sequencing error may be responsible. The rearrangement uses TRBV5-1 and TRBJ2-5; the D is unclear. The CDR3 extends over 11 amino acids. CDR1 and CDR2 from the germline V gene are SGHRS and YFSETQ. CDR3: CASSFRETQYF. CDR3 nucleotide sequence: TGTGCCAGCAGTTTTCGAGAGACCCAGTACTTC.

This clonotype was seen just once. The genes are TRBV20-1 and TRBJ2-2, with D perhaps matching TRBD2 (6 bases). The germline V and J ends were trimmed by 3 bases and 3 bases, with 11 bases remaining between them. The CDR3 runs 14 residues. Germline lookup yields CDR1 DFQATT and CDR2 SNEGSKA (reference sequence). The CDR3 sequence: CSASATGDTGELFF. The CDR3 DNA follows: TGCAGTGCTAGCGCCACGGGAGACACCGGGGAGCTGTTTTTT.

This clonotype was detected ten times or more. The chain couples TRBV12-3 or TRBV12-4 to TRBJ2-1, with D possibly being TRBD2 (5 bases). Trimming took 3 bases from V and 2 from J, leaving 11 bases between them. CDR3 size: 15 residues. CDR3 protein: CASSFSPGAYNEQFF. The DNA of the CDR3 is TGTGCCAGCAGTTTCAGCCCCGGGGCCTACAATGAGCAGTTCTTC.

This clonotype has at least ten counts. The chain has TRBV6-2 or TRBV6-3 and TRBJ1-2; D may be TRBD1 (6 bases). The CDR3 covers 15 residues. CDR1 is MNHEY and CDR2 is SVGEGT in the germline V gene. V was shortened by 0 bases and J by 8 bases, with 16 bases between the two germline ends. CDR3: CASSYSIVGGNGYTF. CDR3 DNA sequence: TGTGCCAGCAGTTACTCGATTGTAGGGGGTAACGGCTACACCTTC.

This clonotype was counted only a few times. The chain recombines TRBV9 with TRBJ1-1, with D hard to call. Germline V CDR1 and CDR2: SGDLS, YYNGEE. V dropped 2 bases and J dropped 1 base, with 9 bases sitting between them. The CDR3 runs to 14 residues. In DNA form, the CDR3 reads TGTGCCAGCAGCGTTTTTAACGGGAACACTGAAGCTTTCTTT. Its protein product is CASSVFNGNTEAFF.

This clonotype was counted between two and nine times. The V and J genes are TRBV14 and TRBJ2-7; unclear D gene. This CDR3 has 14 residues. The V and J ends lost 4 bases and 3 bases respectively, with 13 bases between them. CDR1 SGHDN and CDR2 FVKESK come from the germline V gene. The CDR3 loop reads CASSRSPNSYEQYF. The CDR3 DNA reads TGTGCCAGCAGCCGCTCTCCGAACAGCTACGAGCAGTACTTC.

The chain is built from TRBV6-5 and TRBJ2-2; D is possibly TRBD2 (5 bases). The CDR3 runs 13 residues. V was shortened by 2 bases and J by 6 bases, with 7 bases between the two germline ends. Germline-derived CDR1 and CDR2 are MNHEY and SVGAGI. CDR3 nucleotide sequence: TGTGCCAGCAGTTACCGGGATTCCGGGGAGCTGTTTTTT. This encodes CASSYRDSGELFF.

This chain joins TRBV2 and TRBJ2-7; D not certain. Germline-derived CDR1 and CDR2 are SNHLY and FYNNEI. The CDR3 loop spans 14 amino acids. V was shortened by 3 bases and J by 2 bases, with 11 bases between the two germline ends. The DNA of the CDR3 is TGTGCCAGCAGTGACCCTCATTCTACCTACGAGCAGTACTTC. Protein sequence: CASSDPHSTYEQYF.

This clonotype occurred many times. The chain carries TRBV3-1 and TRBJ1-2; TRBD1 might be the D (6 bases). CDR3 length: 17 amino acids. Trimming pared 0 bases from V and 7 bases from J, leaving 21 bases between. The germline V gene encodes CDR1 LGHDT and CDR2 YNNKEL (reference sequence). CDR3 amino acids: CASSQDFLIGGGGGYTF. The CDR3 DNA is TGTGCCAGCAGCCAAGATTTTCTCATCGGGGGCGGCGGTGGCTACACCTTC. Using reference TRBV3-1 and TRBJ1-2 for the parts outside the CDR3, the full variable domain is DTAVSQTPKYLVTQMGNDKSIKCEQNLGHDTMYWYKQDSKKFLKIMFSYNNKELIINETVPNRFSPKSPDKAHLNLHINSLELGDSAVYFCASSQDFLIGGGGGYTFGSGTRLTVV.

This clonotype was observed at least ten times. This chain links TRBV12-3 or TRBV12-4 with TRBJ1-4; D not resolved. V was trimmed by 6 bases and J by 7 bases, leaving 15 bases between them. The CDR3 spans 14 residues. As DNA, the CDR3 is TGTGCCAGCAGCCCTTCCGGACCAGGTGAAAAACTGTTTTTT. This encodes CASSPSGPGEKLFF.

This clonotype was picked up many times. V usage is TRBV20-1 and J usage is TRBJ2-2; D is ambiguous. Per the germline V gene, CDR1 is DFQATT and CDR2 is SNEGSKA (reference sequence). Trimming removed 1 base from V and 6 bases from J, with 6 bases in between. The CDR3 is made up of 12 amino acids. DNA for the CDR3: TGCAGTGCTAGAGCGGGCGCCGGGGAGCTGTTTTTT. It is translated as CSARAGAGELFF.

Many counts were recorded for this clonotype. V is TRBV12-3 or TRBV12-4 and J is TRBJ1-1, with 9 bases matching TRBD1. The CDR3 spans 12 residues. V shed 3 bases, J shed 7 bases, and the junction held 0 bases outside the gene matches. The CDR3 reads CASSLTGGEAFF. In nucleotides, the CDR3 is TGTGCCAGCAGTTTGACAGGGGGTGAAGCTTTCTTT.

The chain uses TRBV25-1 and TRBJ2-7; D tentatively reads TRBD1 or TRBD2 (5 bases each). Trimming shortened V by 3 bases and J by 4 bases, and 16 bases separated the two germline ends. The CDR3 is 15 residues long. Germline assignment: CDR1 MGHDK and CDR2 SYGVNS. In DNA form, the CDR3 reads TGTGCCAGCAGTGAGGGGGTCAGGGCCAAATACGAGCAGTACTTC. It codes for CASSEGVRAKYEQYF.

This clonotype was counted a few times. The rearrangement joins TRBV10-3 to TRBJ2-7, with TRBD2 identical over 10 bases. Losses at the gene ends were 8 bases for V and 3 bases for J; bases not matched to a gene: 7. Looked up from germline, CDR1 is ENHRY and CDR2 is SYGVKD. This CDR3 has 14 amino acids. The CDR3: CAIGSGTSVYEQYF. In nucleotides, the CDR3 is TGTGCCATCGGATCCGGGACTAGCGTCTACGAGCAGTACTTC.

This clonotype was seen ten or more times. The V call is TRBV5-1, the J call TRBJ2-1; D may be TRBD1 (6 bases). The CDR3 has 14 amino acids. Per germline, CDR1 SGHRS and CDR2 YFSETQ. The V end lost 0 bases, the J end lost 10 bases, and 14 bases lay between the germline ends. DNA for the CDR3: TGCGCCAGCAGCTTGGCACAGGGCCACGGGGAGCAGTTCTTC. This translates into CASSLAQGHGEQFF. Using reference TRBV5-1 and TRBJ2-1 for the parts outside the CDR3, the full variable domain is KAGVTQTPRYLIKTRGQQVTLSCSPISGHRSVSWYQQTPGQGLQFLFEYFSETQRNKGNFPGRFSGRQFSNSRSEMNVSTLELGDSALYLCASSLAQGHGEQFFGPGTRLTVL.

This clonotype was detected many times. The rearrangement links TRBV28 to TRBJ1-5; no firm D call. This CDR3 is built from 13 residues. Per germline, CDR1 MDHEN and CDR2 SYDVKM. Between the trimmed V and J ends, which lost 4 bases and 6 bases, there was a span of 10 bases. CDR3: CASSYTKIQPQHF. The CDR3 DNA sequence: TGTGCCAGCAGTTACACCAAGATTCAGCCCCAGCATTTT.

This clonotype was detected ten times or more. The gene calls are TRBV7-9 and TRBJ2-7; D unresolved. V dropped 5 bases and J dropped 3 bases, with 8 bases sitting between them. Looked up from germline, CDR1 is SEHNR and CDR2 is FQNEAQ (reference sequence). This CDR3 has 12 residues. The CDR3: CASSLRFYEQYF. For the CDR3, the DNA is TGTGCCAGCAGCCTCAGATTCTACGAGCAGTACTTC.

This clonotype showed up just a few times. The chain recombines TRBV6-5 with TRBJ1-2; tentative D call: TRBD1 (6 bases). The CDR3 covers 15 residues. Germline CDR1 is MNHEY and CDR2 is SVGAGI. Trimming left V 0 bases short and J 8 bases short, with 16 bases between. CDR3 protein: CASSYSQGQSKGYTF. The CDR3, as DNA: TGTGCCAGCAGTTACTCCCAGGGGCAATCAAAAGGCTACACCTTC.

This clonotype was seen a single time. The chain carries TRBV28 and TRBJ2-7, with TRBD1 matching over 11 bases. The CDR3 loop spans 14 amino acids. Germline trimming cut 6 bases from V and 3 bases from J; bases unmatched to any gene: 4. Germline loops: CDR1 MDHEN, CDR2 SYDVKM. CDR3: CASRRTGGFYEQYF. DNA for the CDR3: TGTGCCAGCAGGCGGACAGGGGGCTTCTACGAGCAGTACTTC.

A remark on this clonotype: A much larger clonotype is one base distant, so this may be a read error. The CDR3 ends on some other residue instead of the conserved phenylalanine or tryptophan, so this is likely a read error. The chain employs TRBV6-1 and TRBJ1-1, with D unresolved. This CDR3 has 13 residues. V shed 6 bases and J shed 5 bases, with 13 bases lying between them. Germline V gene lookup returns CDR1 MNHNS and CDR2 SASEGT. CDR3 sequence (DNA): TGTGCCAGCAGACTGAAGCATCGGACTGAAGCTTTCTCT. Translation: CASRLKHRTEAFS.

This clonotype was seen more than once but under ten times. The chain employs TRBV30 and TRBJ2-7, with D possibly matching TRBD2 (8 bases). Germline CDR1 GTSNPN, CDR2 SVGIG (reference sequence). This CDR3 region has 17 residues. The V gene lost 0 bases and the J gene lost 3 bases, with 21 bases spanning the gap. The DNA of the CDR3 is TGTGCCTGGAGTGTACGGGGGGGGGGACAGCCGAGCTACGAGCAGTACTTC. It yields the protein CAWSVRGGGQPSYEQYF.